This T cell receptor beta chain was sequenced in a study of shared clonotypes between healthy human individuals. Study-level points and caveats: It was the few donors that limited the genetic and exposure-history diversity represented.

Sequenced by immunoSEQ multiplex PCR; TCRdb stores in-frame clones only, minus some. There are about 1.1 million clones in the sample; 60% to 85% occur only once, and roughly 0.82% lies in the top ten. In regard to this clone: Its antigen is not identified.

Germline-derived CDR1 and CDR2 are SGHTA and FQGNSA. V was shortened by 1 base and J by 2 bases, with 18 bases between the two germline ends. This CDR3 spans 17 amino acids. The source material was memory CD4+ T cells from PBMCs. Subset specified: CD45RA-negative fraction. V and J are TRBV7-2 and TRBJ2-7, with TRBD2 as a possible D gene (6 bases). This receptor was identified in a man aged 18 to 29 in good health. Some clones in this sample may be carry-over from other donors' samples. The CDR3 DNA reads as TGTGCCAGCAGCTTAGGAAGCGGACGGGAGCCCACCTACGAGCAGTACTTC. This codes for CASSLGSGREPTYEQYF.